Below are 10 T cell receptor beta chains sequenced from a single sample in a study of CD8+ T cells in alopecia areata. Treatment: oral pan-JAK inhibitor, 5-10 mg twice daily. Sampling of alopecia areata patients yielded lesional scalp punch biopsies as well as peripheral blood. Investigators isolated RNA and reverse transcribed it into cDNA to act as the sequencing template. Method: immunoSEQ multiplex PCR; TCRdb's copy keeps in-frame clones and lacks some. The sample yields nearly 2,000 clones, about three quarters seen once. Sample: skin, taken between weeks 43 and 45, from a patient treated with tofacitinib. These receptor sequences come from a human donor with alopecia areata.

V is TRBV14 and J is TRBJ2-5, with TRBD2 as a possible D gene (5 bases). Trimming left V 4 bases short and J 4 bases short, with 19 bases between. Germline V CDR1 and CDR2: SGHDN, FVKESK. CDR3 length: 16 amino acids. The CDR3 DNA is TGTGCCAGCAGCCGAGGGCTGAACTTACTGGGAGAGACCCAGTACTTC. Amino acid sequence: CASSRGLNLLGETQYF.

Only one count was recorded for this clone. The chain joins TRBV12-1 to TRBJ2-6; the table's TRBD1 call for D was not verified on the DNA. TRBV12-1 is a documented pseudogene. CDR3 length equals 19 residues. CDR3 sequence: CASSQGPVIGQSRANVLTF. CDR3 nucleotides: TGTGCCAGCAGCCAAGGCCCTGTAATAGGACAAAGTCGGGCCAACGTCCTGACTTTC.

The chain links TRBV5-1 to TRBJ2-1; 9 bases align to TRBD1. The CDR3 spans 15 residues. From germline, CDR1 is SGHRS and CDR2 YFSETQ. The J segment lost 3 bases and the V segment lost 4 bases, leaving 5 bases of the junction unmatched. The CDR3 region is CASSTGGQGYNEQFF. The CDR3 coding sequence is TGCGCCAGCAGCACGGGGGGACAGGGCTACAATGAGCAGTTCTTC.

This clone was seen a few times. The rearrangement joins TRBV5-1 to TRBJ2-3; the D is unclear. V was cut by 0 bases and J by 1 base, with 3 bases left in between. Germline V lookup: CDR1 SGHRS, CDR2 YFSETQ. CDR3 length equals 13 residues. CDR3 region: CASSLGRTDTQYF. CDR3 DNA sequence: TGCGCCAGCAGCTTGGGGCGCACAGATACGCAGTATTTT.

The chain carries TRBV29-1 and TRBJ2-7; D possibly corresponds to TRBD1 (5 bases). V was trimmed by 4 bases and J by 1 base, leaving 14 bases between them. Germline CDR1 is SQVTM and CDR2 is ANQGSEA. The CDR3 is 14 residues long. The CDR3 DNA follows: TGCAGCGTTGTAAGGGGCCTCGGGTCCTACGAGCAGTACTTC. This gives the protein CSVVRGLGSYEQYF.

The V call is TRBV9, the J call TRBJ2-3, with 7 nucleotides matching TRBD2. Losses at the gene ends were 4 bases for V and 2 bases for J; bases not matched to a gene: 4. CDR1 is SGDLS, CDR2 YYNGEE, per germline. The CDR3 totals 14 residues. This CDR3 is CASSPGGVTDTQYF. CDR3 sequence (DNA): TGTGCCAGCAGCCCTGGGGGGGTCACAGATACGCAGTATTTT. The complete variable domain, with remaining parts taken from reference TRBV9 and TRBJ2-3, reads DSGVTQTPKHLITATGQRVTLRCSPRSGDLSVYWYQQSLDQGLQFLIQYYNGEERAKGNILERFSAQQFPDLHSELNLSSLELGDSALYFCASSPGGVTDTQYFGPGTRLTVL.

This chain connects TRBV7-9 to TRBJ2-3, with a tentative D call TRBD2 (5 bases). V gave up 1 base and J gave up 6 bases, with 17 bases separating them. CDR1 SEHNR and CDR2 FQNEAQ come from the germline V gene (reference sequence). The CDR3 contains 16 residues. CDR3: CASSLGTGRSGDTQYF. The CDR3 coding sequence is TGTGCCAGCAGCTTAGGAACGGGGAGATCCGGGGATACGCAGTATTTT.

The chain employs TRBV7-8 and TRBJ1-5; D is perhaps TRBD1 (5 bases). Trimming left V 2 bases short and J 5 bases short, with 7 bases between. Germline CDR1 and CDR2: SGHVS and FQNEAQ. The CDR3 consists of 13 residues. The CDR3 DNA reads TGTGCCAGCAGCTTACAGGGCTATCAGCCCCAGCATTTT. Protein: CASSLQGYQPQHF.

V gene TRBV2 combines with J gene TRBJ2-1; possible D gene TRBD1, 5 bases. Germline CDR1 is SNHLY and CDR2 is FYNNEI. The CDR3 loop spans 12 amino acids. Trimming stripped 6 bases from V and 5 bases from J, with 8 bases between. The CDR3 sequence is CASRDTNNEQFF. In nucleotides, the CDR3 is TGTGCCAGCAGGGACACCAACAATGAGCAGTTCTTC.

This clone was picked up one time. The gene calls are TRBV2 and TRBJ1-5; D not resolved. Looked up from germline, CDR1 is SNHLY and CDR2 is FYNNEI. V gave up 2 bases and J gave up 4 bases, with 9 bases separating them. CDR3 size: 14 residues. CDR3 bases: TGTGCCAGCAGTGAAATGGATTTGAATCAGCCCCAGCATTTT. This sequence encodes CASSEMDLNQPQHF.